These 3 T cell receptor beta chains share one sample of origin, sequenced in a study of blood T cell repertoires in COVID-19. The protocol was immunoSEQ multiplex PCR, while the TCRdb copy is restricted to in-frame clones and leaves out a portion. The sample carries more than 100,000 clones, under 90% recorded once. The sequenced sample consisted of peripheral blood. The receptors here all came from a human donor in a cohort sampled during active or convalescent COVID-19.

The sample holds one count of this clone. The chain is built from TRBV11-2 and TRBJ1-6; perhaps TRBD1 as D (6 bases). The CDR3 covers 13 residues. The ends were cut back, 7 bases at V and 6 bases at J, with 10 bases in the middle. The germline V gene encodes CDR1 SGHAT and CDR2 FQNNGV. This CDR3 reads CASKQGVNSPLHF. The CDR3 DNA reads as TGTGCCAGCAAACAGGGCGTTAATTCACCCCTCCACTTT. Variable domain in full (rest from reference TRBV11-2 and TRBJ1-6): EAGVAQSPRYKIIEKRQSVAFWCNPISGHATLYWYQQILGQGPKLLIQFQNNGVVDDSQLPKDRFSAERLKGVDSTLKIQPAKLEDSAVYLCASKQGVNSPLHFGNGTRLTVT.

V is TRBV7-2 and J is TRBJ2-4; D is possibly TRBD2 (6 bases). From germline, CDR1 is SGHTA and CDR2 FQGNSA. V was pared by 0 bases and J by 6 bases, with 6 bases between. CDR3 size: 13 residues. CDR3 coding DNA: TGTGCCAGCAGCTTAGCGGGGGGAAACATTCAGTACTTC. Amino acid sequence: CASSLAGGNIQYF. The full variable domain, with the rest looked up from reference TRBV7-2 and TRBJ2-4, is GAGVSQSPSNKVTEKGKDVELRCDPISGHTALYWYRQSLGQGLEFLIYFQGNSAPDKSGLPSDRFSAERTGGSVSTLTIQRTQQEDSAVYLCASSLAGGNIQYFGAGTRLSVL.

This clone has a handful of counts. The chain carries TRBV19 and TRBJ1-1, with TRBD1 as a possible D gene (6 bases). The germline V gene has CDR1 LNHDA and CDR2 SQIVND (reference sequence). Trimming removed 6 bases from V and 2 bases from J, with 10 bases in between. The CDR3 is made up of 13 amino acids. CDR3 protein: CASRGGANTEAFF. CDR3 coding DNA: TGTGCCAGTAGGGGGGGGGCAAACACTGAAGCTTTCTTT.